One sample yielded the 18 T cell receptor beta chains listed below, sequenced in a study of shared clonotypes between healthy human individuals. Sequencing was performed with immunoSEQ multiplex PCR; in TCRdb, only in-frame clones are kept and a portion is missing. In the table there are about 500,000 clones, roughly four fifths of which are singletons. The sample comprised PBMCs. Receptor source: a woman aged 40-49 years in good health. Some clones in this sample may be carry-over from other donors' samples.

The chain couples TRBV5-1 to TRBJ2-7; 13 positions match TRBD2. This CDR3 is built from 15 residues. With 3 bases clipped from V and 5 bases from J, the junction kept 5 bases outside the gene matches. CDR1 is SGHRS and CDR2 is YFSETQ in the germline V gene. For the CDR3, the DNA is TGCGCCAGCAGCTGGACTAGCGGGAGTAGGGACGAGCAGTACTTC. This translates into CASSWTSGSRDEQYF.

Comment on this clone: Other DNA sequences in this sample translate to the same CDR3. V is TRBV5-1 and J is TRBJ2-5; D not certain. Germline values: CDR1 SGHRS, CDR2 YFSETQ. The CDR3 runs 12 residues. V was cut by 0 bases and J by 4 bases, with 4 bases left in between. Written as DNA, the CDR3 is TGCGCCAGCAGCTTGGGAGCAGAGACCCAGTACTTC. As protein: CASSLGAETQYF.

The count of this clone is one. J is TRBJ2-7 and V is TRBV4-1; 11 bases align to TRBD2. This CDR3 contains 15 residues. V lost 3 bases to trimming and J lost 3 bases; unmatched junction nucleotides: 4. CDR1 MGHRA and CDR2 YSYEKL come from the germline V gene. This chain's CDR3 is CASSQGLAENYEQYF. CDR3 nucleotide sequence: TGCGCCAGCAGCCAGGGACTAGCGGAGAACTACGAGCAGTACTTC.

With respect to this clone: This clone may be a read error of a much larger clone one base away. This same CDR3 is encoded by further DNA sequences in the sample. The chain employs TRBV27 and TRBJ2-5, with D maybe TRBD1 (5 bases). CDR1 MNHEY and CDR2 SMNVEV come from the germline V gene (reference sequence). CDR3 length: 13 residues. The CDR3, as DNA: TGTGCCAGCAGAGTTCGCGGACAAGAGACACAGTACTTC. Its translation is CASRVRGQETQYF.

This chain links TRBV2 with TRBJ1-2; no definite D call. Looked up from germline, CDR1 is SNHLY and CDR2 is FYNNEI. The CDR3 totals 12 residues. V dropped 0 bases and J dropped 7 bases, with 6 bases sitting between them. Here the CDR3 DNA reads TGTGCCAGCAGTGAAGCCCAAAGTGGCTACACCTTC. It is translated as CASSEAQSGYTF.

This clone appeared a few times. At the DNA level, this CDR3 is encoded by other sequences in the same sample as well. The rearrangement links TRBV5-1 to TRBJ1-1; no clear D. This CDR3 region has 13 residues. Germline loops: CDR1 SGHRS, CDR2 YFSETQ. V was cut by 0 bases and J by 2 bases, with 5 bases left in between. CDR3 DNA sequence: TGCGCCAGCAGCTTGGAGGGAAACACTGAAGCTTTCTTT. Amino acids: CASSLEGNTEAFF.

The CDR3 spells CASRDDGTSTRRATDTQYF. CDR3 nucleotides: TGTGCCAGTAGGGACGACGGGACTAGCACCCGCCGGGCCACAGATACGCAGTATTTT. The chain carries TRBV19 and TRBJ2-3; 9 bases line up with TRBD2. Losses at the gene ends were 6 bases for V and 2 bases for J; bases not matched to a gene: 18. The CDR3 spans 19 residues. The V gene's germline CDR1 is LNHDA and CDR2 SQIVND (reference sequence).

The chain combines TRBV23-1 with TRBJ1-5, with 10 bases aligning to TRBD1. TRBV23-1 is an ORF, and what it does is uncertain. The junction had 4 bases not matched to a gene; V was cut back by 1 base and J by 7 bases. The CDR3 extends over 15 amino acids. The CDR3 nucleotides are TGCGCCAGCAGTCAATATGGGACAGGGGTACAGCCCCAGCATTTT. Translating it yields CASSQYGTGVQPQHF.

This clone appeared a few times. V gene TRBV7-8 combines with J gene TRBJ1-5, with D hard to call. CDR1 and CDR2 (germline): SGHVS, FQNEAQ. The CDR3 spans 15 residues. Trimming stripped 5 bases from V and 3 bases from J, with 14 bases between. The DNA for the CDR3 is TGTGCCAGCAGCATCGGACGGACCTTCAATCAGCCCCAGCATTTT. It is translated as CASSIGRTFNQPQHF.

This CDR3 is CASSHKGGEAFF. The CDR3 DNA sequence: TGTGCCAGCAGCCATAAAGGGGGGGAAGCTTTCTTT. The chain carries TRBV7-2 and TRBJ1-1; possibly TRBD1 for D (6 bases). CDR3 length equals 12 residues. CDR1 is SGHTA, CDR2 FQGNSA, per germline. V dropped 5 bases and J dropped 8 bases, with 12 bases sitting between them.

The chain uses TRBV28 and TRBJ2-2; unclear D gene. The V gene lost 1 base and the J gene lost 6 bases, with 6 bases spanning the gap. Germline assignment: CDR1 MDHEN and CDR2 SYDVKM. The CDR3 has 13 amino acids. The CDR3 loop is CASSLSAPGELFF. CDR3 nucleotides: TGTGCCAGCAGTTTATCCGCCCCCGGGGAGCTGTTTTTT.

As DNA, the CDR3 is TGTGCCACCAGTCCTCAGGGGCGCACTGAAGCTTTCTTT. It translates to CATSPQGRTEAFF. This sequence joins TRBV15 and TRBJ1-1; maybe TRBD1 (6 bases). Germline values: CDR1 LNHNV, CDR2 YYDKDF (reference sequence). V lost 6 bases, J lost 4 bases, and 12 bases lay in between. The CDR3 runs to 13 residues.

This clone has only a few counts. The chain joins TRBV5-1 to TRBJ1-2; 9 bases align to TRBD1. Unmatched junction bases numbered 6, after V lost 4 bases and J lost 2 bases. The CDR3 length is 15 residues. CDR1 is SGHRS, CDR2 YFSETQ, per germline. DNA of the CDR3: TGCGCCAGCAGCAACTTACAGGGGGCAAACTATGGCTACACCTTC. Its translation is CASSNLQGANYGYTF.

The V and J genes are TRBV11-2 and TRBJ2-1; TRBD2 matches 7 bases. Germline CDR1 reads SGHAT; CDR2 reads FQNNGV. The CDR3 is 17 amino acids. V shed 4 bases, J shed 0 bases, and the junction held 9 bases outside the gene matches. The CDR3 DNA reads TGTGCCAGCAGCTCCGGCCGGCGGGGGAGCTCCTACAATGAGCAGTTCTTC. Translation: CASSSGRRGSSYNEQFF. Full variable domain (rest looked up from reference TRBV11-2 and TRBJ2-1): EAGVAQSPRYKIIEKRQSVAFWCNPISGHATLYWYQQILGQGPKLLIQFQNNGVVDDSQLPKDRFSAERLKGVDSTLKIQPAKLEDSAVYLCASSSGRRGSSYNEQFFGPGTRLTVL.

V and J are TRBV5-4 and TRBJ1-3, with a tentative D call TRBD1 (5 bases). V was shortened by 3 bases and J by 0 bases, with 7 bases between the two germline ends. From germline, CDR1 is SGHNT and CDR2 YYREEE (reference sequence). The CDR3 sequence is 14 residues long. CDR3: CASSSDSSGNTIYF. The CDR3 bases are TGTGCCAGCAGCTCTGACAGCTCTGGAAACACCATATATTTT.

This chain uses TRBV6-5 with TRBJ2-7, with D perhaps TRBD2 (6 bases). V was trimmed by 2 bases and J by 1 base, leaving 12 bases between them. The CDR3 runs 15 residues. The germline V gene has CDR1 MNHEY and CDR2 SVGAGI. The CDR3 DNA reads TGTGCCAGCAGTTACGGAAGCGGGCCTTCCTACGAGCAGTACTTC. The encoded protein is CASSYGSGPSYEQYF.

The chain uses TRBV29-1 and TRBJ2-1; tentatively, D is TRBD1 or TRBD2 (6 bases each). V was trimmed by 4 bases and J by 4 bases, leaving 20 bases between them. This CDR3 spans 16 amino acids. CDR1 and CDR2 (germline): SQVTM, ANQGSEA. The CDR3 DNA reads TGCAGCGTTGTAGGGGGGCCGACGGGTGGGTACAATGAGCAGTTCTTC. Its protein product is CSVVGGPTGGYNEQFF.

The genes are TRBV15 and TRBJ2-3, with a weak D call TRBD1 (6 bases). Trimming took off 2 bases at V and 0 bases at J, with 18 bases between the two ends. The CDR3 is 18 amino acids. From germline, CDR1 is LNHNV and CDR2 YYDKDF (reference sequence). CDR3 nucleotide sequence: TGTGCCACCAGCAGACTCCCCTCGACAGGAACGAGCACAGATACGCAGTATTTT. Encoded protein: CATSRLPSTGTSTDTQYF. The complete variable domain, with remaining parts taken from reference TRBV15 and TRBJ2-3, reads DAMVIQNPRYQVTQFGKPVTLSCSQTLNHNVMYWYQQKSSQAPKLLFHYYDKDFNNEADTPDNFQSRRPNTSFCFLDIRSPGLGDTAMYLCATSRLPSTGTSTDTQYFGPGTRLTVL.